These 18 T cell receptor beta chains came from one sample sequenced in a study of CD4 T cells in relation to SARS-CoV-2 and coronaviruses. Libraries were prepared by immunoSEQ multiplex PCR; TCRdb keeps only in-frame clonotypes and omits some of them. The profile shows roughly 12,000 clones, around four fifths of them singletons. Unexposed donor CD4+ T cells date from about 2011-2018, before the COVID-19 pandemic. CD4+ T cells were isolated from the cells after about nine days of culture. Antigens for these TCRs are unknown. The sample taken for sequencing was CD4+ T cells from PBMCs, cultured in vitro. The receptors were gathered from a human donor in good health.

The gene calls are TRBV2 and TRBJ2-1; 7 bases are shared with TRBD2. The germline gives CDR1 SNHLY, CDR2 FYNNEI. This CDR3 contains 14 residues. Trimming removed 8 bases from V and 3 bases from J; junction bases left unmatched: 7. DNA for the CDR3: TGTGCCAGCGGGGGGACTATCCACTACAATGAGCAGTTCTTC. Protein: CASGGTIHYNEQFF. The variable domain in full, completed from reference TRBV2 and TRBJ2-1, reads EPEVTQTPSHQVTQMGQEVILRCVPISNHLYFYWYRQILGQKVEFLVSFYNNEISEKSEIFDDQFSVERPDGSNFTLKIRSTKLEDSAMYFCASGGTIHYNEQFFGPGTRLTVL.

V and J are TRBV5-1 and TRBJ2-7; 8 positions agree with TRBD1. Germline V lookup: CDR1 SGHRS, CDR2 YFSETQ. This CDR3 comprises 15 residues. V lost 1 base, J lost 3 bases, and 6 bases stayed unmatched. CDR3 in amino acids: CASSLTGTGDYEQYF. The DNA for the CDR3 is TGCGCCAGCAGCTTGACGGGGACAGGCGACTACGAGCAGTACTTC.

J is TRBJ2-7 and V is TRBV7-8; D is perhaps TRBD1 (5 bases). V lost 3 bases and J lost 4, with 16 bases in between. Germline V lookup: CDR1 SGHVS, CDR2 FQNEAQ. The CDR3 runs 15 residues. The CDR3 DNA sequence: TGTGCCAGCAGCTTCCGACAGTTCTGGAGTTACGAGCAGTACTTC. Translation: CASSFRQFWSYEQYF.

The chain links TRBV18 to TRBJ1-1; D is undetermined. V was cut by 4 bases and J by 3 bases, with 12 bases left in between. The germline gives CDR1 KGHSH, CDR2 LQKENI. The CDR3 is 14 amino acids. The CDR3 loop reads CASSLQKLDTEAFF. For the CDR3, the DNA is TGTGCCAGCTCACTCCAGAAACTAGACACTGAAGCTTTCTTT.

The chain couples TRBV5-1 to TRBJ1-1; D is unclear. The CDR3 spans 14 residues. The V gene lost 2 bases and the J gene lost 1 base, with 9 bases spanning the gap. Germline CDR1 SGHRS, CDR2 YFSETQ. CDR3 amino acids: CASSFPGSNTEAFF. CDR3 coding DNA: TGCGCCAGCAGCTTCCCGGGATCGAACACTGAAGCTTTCTTT.

The chain combines TRBV6-2 or TRBV6-3 with TRBJ2-2, with 7 bases fitting TRBD2. The CDR3 extends over 15 amino acids. Germline V lookup: CDR1 MNHEY, CDR2 SVGEGT. The ends lost 6 bases at V and 8 bases at J; junction bases unmatched: 12. This CDR3 is CASSLVRTSAGELFF. Written as DNA, the CDR3 is TGTGCCAGCAGCCTAGTTCGGACTAGTGCTGGGGAGCTGTTTTTT.

The chain carries TRBV20-1 and TRBJ2-7; D call uncertain. This CDR3 contains 13 residues. Germline CDR1 is DFQATT and CDR2 is SNEGSKA (reference sequence). V dropped 3 bases and J dropped 2 bases, with 11 bases sitting between them. The CDR3, as DNA: TGCAGTGCTAGTCCTCGACTGGCCTACGAGCAGTACTTC. Its translation: CSASPRLAYEQYF.

The rearrangement links TRBV9 to TRBJ1-2; D is uncertain. The CDR3 has 14 amino acids. Germline CDR1 and CDR2: SGDLS and YYNGEE. With 2 bases removed from V and 6 bases from J, the gap between germline ends came to 14 bases. This chain's CDR3 is CASSVGDGVDGYTF. The DNA of the CDR3 is TGTGCCAGCAGCGTTGGGGATGGTGTAGATGGCTACACCTTC.

J is TRBJ2-1 and V is TRBV10-3; 7 nucleotides line up with TRBD1. The J segment lost 3 bases and the V segment lost 5 bases, leaving 7 bases of the junction unmatched. Looked up from germline, CDR1 is ENHRY and CDR2 is SYGVKD. The CDR3 is 15 amino acids. The CDR3 coding sequence is TGTGCCATCAGTCCCCGGGACAGCCTCTACAATGAGCAGTTCTTC. Translating it yields CAISPRDSLYNEQFF.

V usage is TRBV19 and J usage is TRBJ1-2; 11 nucleotides line up with TRBD1. V gave up 5 bases and J gave up 8 bases; unmatched junction bases: 10. The CDR3 spans 15 residues. Germline V gene data show CDR1 as LNHDA and CDR2 as SQIVND (reference sequence). The CDR3 spells CASSFRDRGAYGYTF. The CDR3 coding sequence is TGTGCCAGTAGTTTCCGGGACAGGGGGGCTTACGGCTACACCTTC.

This clone appeared a single time. This chain connects TRBV6-5 to TRBJ2-7; TRBD1 aligns across 10 bases. The CDR3 totals 13 residues. Germline assignment: CDR1 MNHEY and CDR2 SVGAGI. J lost 7 bases, V lost 7 bases, and 7 bases had no gene match. CDR3 in amino acids: CASNRQGAREQYF. In DNA, the CDR3 is TGTGCCAGCAACCGACAGGGGGCACGAGAGCAGTACTTC.

The chain couples TRBV7-2 to TRBJ2-3; TRBD2 matches 8 bases. J gave up 4 bases and V 5 bases, and 5 bases lay outside the gene matches. This CDR3 has 14 amino acids. Germline lookup yields CDR1 SGHTA and CDR2 FQGNSA. The CDR3, as DNA: TGTGCCAGCAGCCCCGGGGGGGGGCCAGATACGCAGTATTTT. It codes for CASSPGGGPDTQYF.

V gene TRBV18 combines with J gene TRBJ2-5; tentatively, D is TRBD2 (6 bases). The CDR3 extends over 18 amino acids. Trimming took off 2 bases at V and 2 bases at J, with 21 bases between the two ends. Germline lookup yields CDR1 KGHSH and CDR2 LQKENI. The CDR3 is CASSPEPRLVAGQETQYF. CDR3 in DNA: TGTGCCAGCTCACCAGAACCCCGACTAGTTGCGGGGCAAGAGACCCAGTACTTC.

The chain carries TRBV18 and TRBJ2-5; possibly TRBD2 for D (5 bases). Germline V gene data show CDR1 as KGHSH and CDR2 as LQKENI. The CDR3 covers 16 residues. V lost 3 bases, J lost 2 bases, and 16 bases lay in between. CDR3 DNA sequence: TGTGCCAGCTCACCGCAATGGGAGTGGGGTCAAGAGACCCAGTACTTC. The encoded protein is CASSPQWEWGQETQYF.

The chain recombines TRBV7-9 with TRBJ2-5; TRBD2 matches 8 bases. The CDR3 runs 15 residues. V lost 1 base and J lost 6; bases outside the gene matches: 7. Per the germline V gene, CDR1 is SEHNR and CDR2 is FQNEAQ (reference sequence). For the CDR3, the DNA is TGTGCCAGCAGCTTAGGTGTACGGGAGGGACAGACCCAGTACTTC. This translates into CASSLGVREGQTQYF.

With respect to this clone: At one of its ends the junction is not consistent with the germline gene, which may arise from a read error. The chain employs TRBV12-3 or TRBV12-4 and TRBJ2-7; 9 nucleotides agree with TRBD1. The CDR3 has 13 residues. The CDR3 here is CASSGTGRLAKVF. DNA for the CDR3: TGTGCCAGCAGCGGGACAGGGCGTCTAGCGAAAGTCTTC.

The chain links TRBV30 to TRBJ1-3; TRBD1 is a possible D gene (5 bases). Germline V lookup: CDR1 GTSNPN, CDR2 SVGIG (reference sequence). V lost 6 bases to trimming and J lost 2 bases, with 14 bases between them. The CDR3 has 14 amino acids. The CDR3 DNA reads TGTGCCTGCCCAGGAAGGGGTACTGGAAACACCATATATTTT. The encoded protein is CACPGRGTGNTIYF.

J is TRBJ2-1 and V is TRBV9, with a weak D call TRBD1 (6 bases). Germline assignment: CDR1 SGDLS and CDR2 YYNGEE. The CDR3 is 14 amino acids. V gave up 4 bases and J gave up 5 bases, with 13 bases separating them. The CDR3 is CASSPRDTNNEQFF. CDR3 bases: TGTGCCAGCAGCCCCCGGGACACAAACAATGAGCAGTTCTTC.